Described below is a single T cell receptor (beta chain) sequence and its context. Its antigen has not been determined. No per-base quality is available; no much larger clone lies one base away. Looking up the germline V gene yields CDR1 MDHEN and CDR2 SYDVKM. The CDR3 numbers 16 residues from cysteine through phenylalanine. Just the 48-base CDR3 DNA is kept, in frame starting at base 1. Clipping removes 6 bases from V and 6 bases from J, with 9 as the unmatched junction base count. CD8 naive samples were obtained by positive selection for CCR7 among CD45RO-negative cells, yielding a CD45RA+CCR7+ population from which TemRA cells were excluded. Donors were healthy HIV-negative adults with no recently reported acute infections or vaccinations. Only Caucasian adults living in Nashville, Tennessee, USA were represented among the donors. After blood collection by leukapheresis, PBMCs were isolated using Ficoll-Histopaque density gradient centrifugation and then cryopreserved in the vapor phase of liquid nitrogen. Analytical flow cytometry was used to check the purity and quantity of every magnetically sorted T cell population. Each sorted fraction had its genomic DNA isolated and then quantified by UV absorbance on a Nanodrop 2000c.

The sample belongs to a study of shared clonotypes between healthy human individuals (dated by TCRdb to about 2020). Background for the entire study: The cohort comprised a couple of women and a few men aged 18 to 49 years. Different laboratories and diverse techniques were used to prepare libraries and sequence TCR repertoires, to increase sequencing depth and limit assay-specific biases. Per donor, three plates each were used for CD4 naive and CD4 memory, two for CD8 naive, and one for CD8 memory. Each donor's leukapheresis produced roughly between about 0.85 and 10 billion PBMCs. To estimate repertoire size and how much clonotype sharing occurs between individuals, the study deeply sequenced the blood TCR repertoires of five healthy adults.

Using the deep immunoSEQ assay, TCR CDR3 regions were amplified from genomic DNA by multiplex PCR. For each cell subset, the extracted genomic DNA was distributed evenly across all wells of several immunoSEQ 96-well plates, and each plate served as one replicate. For sorted subsets, 150 to 250 ng genomic DNA, equal to 30,000 or so T cell genomes, was loaded into each replicate PCR. Purified libraries were measured with a Qubit 3.0 fluorometer, size-checked on a Bioanalyzer 2100, and measured again with the KAPA Library Quantification kit. A separate single-read 150-cycle Illumina NextSeq 550 flow cell was used to sequence each immunoSEQ 96-well plate. As for how the authors treated the data: Because the immunoSEQ output included only junctional sequences and no quality scores, the filtering could not be the same as the filtering used for full-length reads. To assign V/J genes and CDR3, sequences were annotated using PyIR, a Python wrapper for IgBLAST v1.9, with IMGT germline references. Any read was removed if the V/J assignment was weak (E-value above 1e-6), the CDR3 was missing, or the read contained stop codons, out-of-frame junctions, or ambiguous translated residues. V3J clonotypes were defined as sequences sharing an identical inferred V gene, J gene, and CDR3 amino acid sequence. Percentage overlap between repertoires was calculated by dividing the number of shared unique clonotypes by the size of the smaller repertoire. RTK rarefaction, the Chao1 estimator, and Recon v2.1 estimates of unobserved clonotypes were used to assess repertoire richness. Generation probabilities were computed with OLGA for all TCRbeta clonotypes obtained by the gDNA method from several donors. TCRdb's version of the immuneACCESS table is confined to in-frame rearrangements and falls short of the full clone set. An unresolved V gene accounts for under half of the shortfall where checked; the remainder is of unknown origin. V and J calls plus clone size are reproduced from that table; the DNA served to infer D and trimming. In all, the sample holds roughly 650,000 clones, and about 95% of those were seen once. Roughly 0.1% of the sample is taken by the ten largest.

Beyond this particular receptor, the publication reports: Compared with non-shared clonotypes, the clonotypes found in all four sorted-subset donors had higher generation probabilities. Incomplete sequencing was indicated by rarefaction of sorted-subset datasets, despite the large sequencing depth. Sharing across several donors was observed for approximately 5% of naive CD4, about 4% of naive CD8, 2.3% of memory CD4, and about 0.39% of memory CD8 clonotypes. Only blood was sampled, and tissue TCR repertoires likely differ from those in blood. The genetic and exposure-history diversity represented was limited by the small number of donors. Naive subsets generally had larger estimated clonotype richness than memory subsets did. Based on pairwise subsampling, the degree of clonotype sharing among donors was expected to be affected by sequencing depth.

The receptor was isolated from a young woman in good health. The sample consisted of naive CD8+ T cells sorted from blood. Interpreted using the paper, the cell subset or site label stands for: CD45RA+CCR7+. The chain was built from TRBV28 and TRBJ2-7; 15 bases in between match TRBD2. The DNA sequence follows: TGTGCCAGCAGAATAAGGACTAGCGGGAGGGGGGTCGAGCAGTACTTC. This gives the protein CASRIRTSGRGVEQYF.